This T cell receptor beta chain was identified during a study of OX40 agonist ivuxolimab in advanced cancers. Libraries were prepared by immunoSEQ multiplex PCR; TCRdb keeps only in-frame clonotypes and omits some of them. The repertoire consists of approximately 50,000 clones, with just under 85% occurring once and the leading ten covering approximately 2.5%. This clone was seen once. V was clipped by 2 bases and J by 5 bases; unmatched bases: 0. Germline V CDR1 and CDR2: SGHTA, FQGTGA. The CDR3 is 15 amino acids. The chain uses TRBV7-3 and TRBJ1-6; 10 nucleotides match TRBD1. Sequenced material: CD4+ or CD8+ T cells sorted from blood, taken in a trial of the OX40 agonist ivuxolimab. The clonotype comes from an adult with an advanced solid tumor such as melanoma, head and neck, liver or kidney cancer. Here the CDR3 DNA reads TGTGCCAGCAGCTTAGGGACAGGGGATAATTCACCCCTCCACTTT. This gives the protein CASSLGTGDNSPLHF.